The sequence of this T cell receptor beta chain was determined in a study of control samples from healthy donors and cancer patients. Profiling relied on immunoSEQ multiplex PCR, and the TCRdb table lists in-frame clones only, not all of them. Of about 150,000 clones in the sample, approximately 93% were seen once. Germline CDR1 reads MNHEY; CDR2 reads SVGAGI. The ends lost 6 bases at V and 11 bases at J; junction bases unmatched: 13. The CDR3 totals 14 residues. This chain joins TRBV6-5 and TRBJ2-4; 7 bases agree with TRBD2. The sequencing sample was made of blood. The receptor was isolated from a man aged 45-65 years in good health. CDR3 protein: CASSGGTNGQVQYF. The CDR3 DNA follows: TGTGCCAGCAGCGGCGGGACTAACGGTCAAGTTCAGTACTTC.